The rows below give T cell receptor beta chains drawn from one sample of a study of T cells in narcolepsy. Profiled with immunoSEQ multiplex PCR; TCRdb holds only in-frame clones, not every one. The data show tens of thousands of clones, 84% seen once. Sequencing was performed on CD45RA- memory CD4+ T cells from PBMCs. All receptors come from a human donor with narcolepsy. The CDR3 runs from the conserved cysteine through the conserved F or W. The order of the fields is V gene, D gene, clone size, J gene, CDR3 protein, CDR3 DNA. A D gene is named only where the DNA matches it firmly. Part of the rows lack a size; the others show once, few, many or a class for expanded clones.

>TRBV4-3|TRBD1|-|TRBJ1-6
CASSLAGGNSPLHF
TGCGCCAGCAGCCTCGCAGGGGGGAATTCGCCCCTCCACTTT
>TRBV7-2|TRBD2|-|TRBJ2-6
CASSLRGGGAAGANVLTF
TGTGCCAGCAGCTTAAGGGGCGGGGGGGCCGCTGGGGCCAACGTCCTGACTTTC
>TRBV10-3|-|-|TRBJ2-7
CAIEGGSYEQYF
TGTGCCATTGAGGGGGGCTCCTACGAGCAGTACTTC
>TRBV6-1|TRBD1|-|TRBJ1-5
CASRGQDVRQPQHF
TGTGCCAGCAGGGGACAGGATGTTCGTCAGCCCCAGCATTTT
>TRBV10-3|-|-|TRBJ1-5
CAVGTTENQPQHF
TGTGCCGTCGGGACGACAGAAAATCAGCCCCAGCATTTT
>TRBV4-3|-|once|TRBJ1-1
CASSQEGAGLNTEAFF
TGCGCCAGCAGCCAAGAAGGGGCAGGGCTGAACACTGAAGCTTTCTTT
>TRBV6-5|-|-|TRBJ1-2
CASSLLGPNGYTF
TGTGCCAGCAGTCTCTTGGGACCAAATGGCTACACCTTC
>TRBV7-9|-|-|TRBJ1-5
CASSQQGPNQPQHF
TGTGCCAGCAGTCAACAAGGGCCAAATCAGCCCCAGCATTTT
>TRBV20-1|-|-|TRBJ1-1
CSACRGTEAFF
TGCAGTGCTTGCAGGGGTACTGAAGCTTTCTTT
>TRBV4-3|-|few|TRBJ2-6
CASSQEDGPIGANVLTF
TGCGCCAGCAGCCAAGAGGACGGCCCAATCGGGGCCAACGTCCTGACTTTC
>TRBV2|TRBD1|-|TRBJ1-2
CASSLDRGAGYTF
TGTGCCAGCAGCTTAGACAGGGGAGCTGGCTACACCTTC
>TRBV7-6|TRBD2|-|TRBJ2-5
CASSPSGGGAETQYF
TGTGCCAGCAGCCCGTCCGGGGGGGGTGCAGAGACCCAGTACTTC
>TRBV29-1|-|-|TRBJ2-3
CSVGRWTESTDTQYF
TGCAGCGTTGGTCGATGGACAGAGAGCACAGATACGCAGTATTTT
>TRBV5-4|-|-|TRBJ2-7
CASSSRSGGLYEQYF
TGTGCCAGCAGCTCACGTAGCGGCGGGCTCTACGAGCAGTACTTC
>TRBV11-1|-|-|TRBJ1-2
CASSLTGRVGSNYGYTF
TGTGCCAGCAGCTTGACGGGACGCGTCGGATCTAACTATGGCTACACCTTC
>TRBV19|-|-|TRBJ2-4
CASSPGQTWVYF
TGTGCCAGTAGTCCTGGACAGACCTGGGTTTACTTC
>TRBV4-1|-|-|TRBJ1-6
CASSGVSAGGSPLHF
TGCGCCAGCAGCGGTGTGTCCGCGGGGGGTTCACCCCTCCACTTT
>TRBV2|-|-|TRBJ2-5
CASSGGLFLQETQYF
TGTGCCAGCAGTGGGGGCTTATTTCTCCAAGAGACCCAGTACTTC
>TRBV30|TRBD1|-|TRBJ2-7
CAWNPSGTGAFYEQYF
TGTGCCTGGAACCCAAGTGGGACAGGGGCTTTCTACGAGCAGTACTTC
>TRBV7-8|TRBD2|-|TRBJ2-1
CASSFGTNTYNEQFF
TGTGCCAGCAGCTTCGGGACTAACACTTACAATGAGCAGTTCTTC
>TRBV7-2|-|-|TRBJ2-3
CASSGGGAGPQGDTQYF
TGTGCCAGCAGCGGGGGTGGTGCGGGACCTCAGGGAGATACGCAGTATTTT
>TRBV5-6|-|-|TRBJ2-3
CASSLGSAPQAQYF
TGTGCCAGCAGCTTGGGTTCTGCGCCCCAGGCGCAGTATTTT
>TRBV19|-|-|TRBJ2-6
CASWVTGANVLTF
TGTGCCTCCTGGGTCACTGGGGCCAACGTCCTGACTTTC
>TRBV29-1|-|-|TRBJ2-6
CSVGTGLPSSGANVLTF
TGCAGCGTTGGCACAGGCCTGCCTAGCTCTGGGGCCAACGTCCTGACTTTC
>TRBV7-9|-|-|TRBJ1-4
CASSSKFGGFEKLFF
TGTGCCAGCAGCTCAAAATTCGGGGGCTTTGAAAAACTGTTTTTT
>TRBV11-2|-|-|TRBJ2-5
CASSLERVETQYF
TGTGCCAGCAGCTTAGAGAGGGTGGAGACCCAGTACTTC
>TRBV6-1|-|-|TRBJ2-3
CASSADTPGDTQYF
TGTGCCAGCAGTGCCGACACCCCGGGAGATACGCAGTATTTT
>TRBV11-2|-|few|TRBJ2-7
CASRSSGLSAEQYF
TGTGCCAGCAGGTCTTCGGGCCTTTCAGCGGAGCAGTACTTC
>TRBV6-5|TRBD1|-|TRBJ1-1
CASSLGQGRNTEAFF
TGTGCCAGCAGTCTCGGACAGGGGAGGAACACTGAAGCTTTCTTT
>TRBV7-9|-|-|TRBJ1-1
CASSLGTAMNTEAFF
TGTGCCAGCAGCTTAGGGACAGCCATGAACACTGAAGCTTTCTTT
>TRBV5-6|-|-|TRBJ1-3
CASSRPSDGNTIYF
TGTGCCAGCAGCCGTCCGTCCGATGGAAACACCATATATTTT
>TRBV7-3|-|few|TRBJ1-3
CASSFAGYSGNTIYF
TGTGCCAGCAGCTTCGCGGGATACTCTGGAAACACCATATATTTT
>TRBV28|-|few|TRBJ1-6
CASTPRVNSPLHF
TGTGCCAGCACTCCTAGGGTGAATTCACCCCTCCACTTT
>TRBV6-5|-|few|TRBJ1-1
CASSPGGGYTEAFF
TGTGCCAGCAGCCCTGGGGGGGGATACACTGAAGCTTTCTTT
>TRBV29-1|-|-|TRBJ2-3
CSVDSRDTQYF
TGCAGCGTTGATTCTAGAGATACGCAGTATTTT
>TRBV13|-|-|TRBJ2-2
CASSYEWGLSGELFF
TGTGCCAGCAGCTACGAGTGGGGGCTTAGCGGGGAGCTGTTTTTT
>TRBV18|TRBD1|-|TRBJ1-1
CASSPPRAGGNTEAFF
TGTGCCAGCTCACCACCGCGGGCAGGGGGGAACACTGAAGCTTTCTTT
>TRBV4-1|-|-|TRBJ2-3
CASSQEPLAPSTDTQYF
TGCGCCAGCAGCCAAGAGCCCCTAGCACCATCCACAGATACGCAGTATTTT
>TRBV5-1|-|once|TRBJ1-3
CASSPATHRDRGDTIYF
TGCGCCAGCAGCCCCGCCACGCACCGGGACCGTGGGGACACCATATATTTT
>TRBV6-1|-|once|TRBJ1-3
CASKGCASSGNTIYF
TGTGCCAGCAAAGGGTGTGCGAGCTCTGGAAACACCATATATTTT
>TRBV11-2|-|-|TRBJ2-4
CASRSQENIQYF
TGTGCCAGCAGGAGTCAGGAAAACATTCAGTACTTC
>TRBV19|-|-|TRBJ2-3
CASIVHSDLGDTQYF
TGTGCCAGTATTGTCCATTCCGACCTAGGGGATACGCAGTATTTT